This T cell receptor (beta chain) was recorded in a study of T cells in localized non-small cell lung cancer. Study results and limitations: Paired adjacent lung recovered a median approximately 57 of the top 100 tumor clones. Overall survival was longer when the density of T cells in the blood was higher. Without multi-region sequencing, intratumor heterogeneity could not be excluded.

The method was immunoSEQ multiplex PCR; TCRdb's version includes in-frame clones alone and lacks a portion of them. The sample shows more than 45,000 clones, 86% of them seen only once. The CDR3 consists of 14 residues. The germline gives CDR1 SGHVS, CDR2 FQNEAQ. V lost 4 bases to trimming and J lost 1 base, with 9 bases between them. Comments on this clone: Antigen: not known.

The sequences come from PBMCs, collected before any cancer treatment. This chain uses TRBV7-8 with TRBJ2-3; D is unclear. The sequence came from a man between 40 and 69 years old with stage II lung adenocarcinoma. The DNA for the CDR3 is TGTGCCAGCAGCTCTCGAGTGGGCACAGATACGCAGTATTTT. Residues: CASSSRVGTDTQYF.